What follows are 9 T cell receptor beta chains derived from one specimen sequenced in a study of blood T cell repertoires in COVID-19. Assay used: immunoSEQ multiplex PCR; TCRdb lists only in-frame clones, some missing. The table has some 120,000 clones, approximately 83% seen once. The specimen was peripheral blood. The source is an older woman with acute or convalescent COVID-19.

The CDR3 region has the DNA TGTGCCAGCAGTGTGAGACAGGGGAAAGATTCACCCCTCCACTTT. Its translation: CASSVRQGKDSPLHF. The rearrangement joins TRBV28 to TRBJ1-6; 8 bases align to TRBD1. The CDR3 is made up of 15 amino acids. Germline CDR1 and CDR2: MDHEN and SYDVKM. With 5 bases clipped from V and 8 bases from J, the junction kept 8 bases outside the gene matches.

The V gene is TRBV5-1, the J gene TRBJ2-1; 8 bases are shared with TRBD2. With 1 base clipped from V and 0 bases from J, the junction kept 6 bases outside the gene matches. Germline V gene sequence: CDR1 SGHRS, CDR2 YFSETQ. The CDR3 is made up of 17 amino acids. The CDR3 sequence: CASSLRASGRSYNEQFF. The CDR3 DNA sequence: TGCGCCAGCAGCTTGCGGGCTAGCGGGCGCTCCTACAATGAGCAGTTCTTC. Drawing the rest from reference TRBV5-1 and TRBJ2-1, the complete variable domain is KAGVTQTPRYLIKTRGQQVTLSCSPISGHRSVSWYQQTPGQGLQFLFEYFSETQRNKGNFPGRFSGRQFSNSRSEMNVSTLELGDSALYLCASSLRASGRSYNEQFFGPGTRLTVL.

The chain employs TRBV6-2 or TRBV6-3 and TRBJ1-1; 8 bases match TRBD1. The CDR3 sequence is 18 residues long. Germline lookup yields CDR1 MNHEY and CDR2 SVGEGT. V shed 2 bases and J 5 bases; nucleotides not matched to a gene: 16. The CDR3 bases are TGTGCCAGCAGTTACACGATTGGACAGGGCACTGCGGGGACTGAAGCTTTCTTT. This gives the protein CASSYTIGQGTAGTEAFF.

The chain recombines TRBV19 with TRBJ2-3, with 12 bases that match TRBD2. Looked up from germline, CDR1 is LNHDA and CDR2 is SQIVND (reference sequence). The length of the CDR3 is 19 residues. The V gene end was trimmed by 6 bases and the J gene end by 0 bases; junction bases not matched to a gene: 13. The CDR3 sequence: CASRRTSGNLYSSTDTQYF. For the CDR3, the DNA is TGTGCCAGTAGACGGACTAGCGGGAATCTCTATTCTAGCACAGATACGCAGTATTTT.

This sequence joins TRBV7-6 and TRBJ2-2; 15 bases fit TRBD2. This CDR3 spans 17 amino acids. Trimming took 5 bases from V and 5 from J; bases not matched to a gene: 6. Germline V gene data show CDR1 as SGHVS and CDR2 as FNYEAQ. Here the CDR3 DNA reads TGTGCCAGCAGCCGGACTAGCGGGGGGGCCAGGACCGGGGAGCTGTTTTTT. Residues: CASSRTSGGARTGELFF. Supplemented by reference TRBV7-6 and TRBJ2-2, the full variable domain reads GAGVSQSPRYKVTKRGQDVALRCDPISGHVSLYWYRQALGQGPEFLTYFNYEAQQDKSGLPNDRFSAERPEGSISTLTIQRTEQRDSAMYRCASSRTSGGARTGELFFGEGSRLTVL.

The genes are TRBV12-3 or TRBV12-4 and TRBJ2-1; D is undetermined. CDR3 size: 12 residues. Trimming stripped 3 bases from V and 4 bases from J, with 4 bases between. DNA of the CDR3: TGTGCCAGCAGTTTGGAGTACAATGAGCAGTTCTTC. Translating it yields CASSLEYNEQFF.

The V and J genes are TRBV18 and TRBJ1-2, with TRBD1 identical over 7 bases. Germline CDR1 reads KGHSH; CDR2 reads LQKENI. The CDR3 covers 16 residues. J gave up 4 bases and V 3 bases, and 11 bases lay outside the gene matches. The CDR3 region has the DNA TGTGCCAGCTCACCGCTAGACAGGGTTAAGGGCTATGGCTACACCTTC. Translation: CASSPLDRVKGYGYTF.

The genes are TRBV5-1 and TRBJ2-1; TRBD1 matches at 9 bases. The germline V gene has CDR1 SGHRS and CDR2 YFSETQ. The CDR3 is made up of 14 amino acids. J lost 7 bases, V lost 3 bases, and 5 bases had no gene match. The CDR3 reads CASSWGQGENEQFF. In DNA form, the CDR3 reads TGCGCCAGCAGCTGGGGACAGGGTGAGAATGAGCAGTTCTTC. The full variable domain, with the rest looked up from reference TRBV5-1 and TRBJ2-1, is KAGVTQTPRYLIKTRGQQVTLSCSPISGHRSVSWYQQTPGQGLQFLFEYFSETQRNKGNFPGRFSGRQFSNSRSEMNVSTLELGDSALYLCASSWGQGENEQFFGPGTRLTVL.

A few counts support this clone. The chain recombines TRBV9 with TRBJ1-2; 9 bases are shared with TRBD1. Germline V CDR1 and CDR2: SGDLS, YYNGEE. The CDR3 has 14 amino acids. The ends lost 2 bases at V and 8 bases at J; junction bases unmatched: 7. The CDR3 spells CASSVATGGLGYTF. The CDR3 DNA reads as TGTGCCAGCAGCGTCGCGACAGGGGGTCTGGGCTACACCTTC.